Listed here are 26 T cell receptor beta chains from one sample, sequenced in a study of T cells in Graves' hyperthyroidism and ophthalmopathy. The investigators amplified TCR beta CDR3 regions from RNA transcripts. First-round RT-PCR of the TCR CDR3 relied on the HTBI primer set. TCRdb processed the multiplex PCR reads anew with MiXCR; each CDR3 protein has one entry. This sample has about 290,000 distinct CDR3 sequences, with around 17% found just once. Sequencing was performed on blood. Receptor source: a man aged 25-40 years with Graves' hyperthyroidism.

The V call is TRBV19, the J call TRBJ2-3; D might be TRBD2 (5 bases). The CDR3 has 15 residues. V lost 4 bases, J lost 1 base, and 12 bases lay in between. Germline V gene data show CDR1 as LNHDA and CDR2 as SQIVND (reference sequence). Here the CDR3 reads CASSSGDYGTDTQYF. The CDR3 region has the DNA TGTGCCAGTAGTAGCGGCGACTACGGCACAGATACGCAGTATTTT.

This chain joins TRBV5-5 and TRBJ2-7; D assignment may be TRBD1 or TRBD2 (5 bases each). V dropped 0 bases and J dropped 7 bases, with 26 bases sitting between them. The CDR3 has 18 amino acids. Germline loops: CDR1 SGHKS, CDR2 YYEKEE (reference sequence). The CDR3 DNA sequence: TGTGCCAGCAGCTTGGGAGGGGATCGGAACGGCTTGGTGCGAGAGCAGTACTTC. This encodes CASSLGGDRNGLVREQYF.

This clonotype has just a few counts. This chain joins TRBV5-1 and TRBJ1-1, with 7 bases that match TRBD1. Germline V gene sequence: CDR1 SGHRS, CDR2 YFSETQ. V lost 6 bases and J lost 0; bases outside the gene matches: 2. The CDR3 covers 13 residues. CDR3: CASTGQVNTEAFF. The CDR3 DNA sequence: TGCGCCAGCACCGGACAGGTGAACACTGAAGCTTTCTTT.

The chain combines TRBV3-1 with TRBJ2-1, with TRBD2 identical over 7 bases. The CDR3 is 17 amino acids. CDR1 is LGHDT, CDR2 YNNKEL, per germline (reference sequence). Unmatched junction bases numbered 8, after V lost 3 bases and J lost 0 bases. The CDR3 DNA reads TGTGCCAGCAGCCAGGGGGGGTACGTCAGCTCCTACAATGAGCAGTTCTTC. This translates into CASSQGGYVSSYNEQFF.

This clonotype was observed at least ten times. This sequence joins TRBV20-1 and TRBJ2-1; 9 nucleotides agree with TRBD2. The CDR3 spans 12 residues. Per the germline V gene, CDR1 is DFQATT and CDR2 is SNEGSKA (reference sequence). The CDR3 region is CTPGVAGAKQFF. The DNA of the CDR3 is TGCACCCCGGGGGTAGCGGGGGCAAAGCAGTTCTTC.

The chain has TRBV19 and TRBJ2-1; maybe TRBD2 (7 bases). The V and J ends lost 7 bases and 7 bases respectively, with 11 bases between them. Germline V gene sequence: CDR1 LNHDA, CDR2 SQIVND (reference sequence). CDR3 length equals 12 residues. In nucleotides, the CDR3 is TGTGCCAGTACGAAGGGGGGGAATGAGCAGTTCTTC. This encodes CASTKGGNEQFF.

This clonotype has a count of ten or more. The chain couples TRBV30 to TRBJ1-1; D remains ambiguous. The CDR3 has 12 amino acids. Germline loops: CDR1 GTSNPN, CDR2 SVGIG (reference sequence). Trimming pared 2 bases from V and 4 bases from J, leaving 8 bases between. The DNA of the CDR3 is TGTGCCTGGAGTTGGGGTGGCACTGAAGCTTTCTTT. Translation: CAWSWGGTEAFF. Drawing the rest from reference TRBV30 and TRBJ1-1, the complete variable domain is SQTIHQWPATLVQPVGSPLSLECTVEGTSNPNLYWYRQAAGRGLQLLFYSVGIGQISSEVPQNLSASRPQDRQFILSSKKLLLSDSGFYLCAWSWGGTEAFFGQGTRLTVV.

This clonotype was counted at least ten times. This rearrangement joins TRBV24-1 to TRBJ1-1; no definite D call. V was cut by 0 bases and J by 8 bases, with 3 bases left in between. The germline CDR1 and CDR2 sequences are KGHDR and SFDVKD. The length of the CDR3 is 11 residues. Here the CDR3 reads CATSDLREAFF. The CDR3 DNA reads TGTGCCACCAGTGATTTGCGGGAAGCTTTCTTT.

Sample share makes this clonotype medium-sized (0.01 to 0.1%). The chain joins TRBV11-2 to TRBJ2-7, with D unclear. V was clipped by 4 bases and J by 5 bases, with 12 bases between them. This CDR3 is 13 amino acids long. CDR1 is SGHAT and CDR2 is FQNNGV in the germline V gene. CDR3 protein: CASSYSWEDEQYF. CDR3 in DNA: TGTGCCAGCAGCTACAGCTGGGAAGACGAGCAGTACTTC.

This clonotype was counted a few times. The genes are TRBV6-2 or TRBV6-3 and TRBJ2-1; no firm D call. The CDR3 totals 11 residues. The V and J ends lost 7 bases and 7 bases respectively, with 8 bases between them. Germline V gene data show CDR1 as MNHEY and CDR2 as SVGEGT. In DNA, the CDR3 is TGTGCCAGCATCGTGAAGAATGAGCAGTTCTTC. Its translation: CASIVKNEQFF.

The sample holds many counts of this clonotype. The CDR3 sequence: CASSLSGRNTDTQYF. The CDR3 nucleotides are TGTGCCAGCAGCTTAAGCGGGAGGAACACAGATACGCAGTATTTT. The chain has TRBV7-6 and TRBJ2-3, with TRBD2 matching over 9 bases. CDR1 is SGHVS, CDR2 FNYEAQ, per germline. This CDR3 region has 15 residues. V shed 2 bases and J 2 bases; nucleotides not matched to a gene: 2.

The genes are TRBV5-1 and TRBJ2-3; maybe TRBD1 (5 bases). CDR1 is SGHRS, CDR2 YFSETQ, per germline. V shed 4 bases and J shed 0 bases, with 18 bases lying between them. The CDR3 is made up of 17 amino acids. The CDR3: CASSRIPWGGSTDTQYF. The DNA for the CDR3 is TGCGCCAGCAGCCGGATACCGTGGGGCGGAAGCACAGATACGCAGTATTTT.

V is TRBV18 and J is TRBJ2-7; D is undetermined. With 0 bases removed from V and 2 bases from J, the gap between germline ends came to 11 bases. The CDR3 is 15 amino acids. Germline CDR1 and CDR2: KGHSH and LQKENI. The CDR3 sequence is CASSPPSSPAYEQYF. CDR3 nucleotide sequence: TGTGCCAGCTCACCACCGTCGTCCCCTGCCTACGAGCAGTACTTC.

This clonotype was counted between two and nine times. The CDR3 bases are TGTGCCAGCAGTGGGGTAGGGACCCAGTACTTC. Its translation: CASSGVGTQYF. The V and J genes are TRBV27 and TRBJ2-5, with D hard to call. The CDR3 is made up of 11 amino acids. V shed 5 bases and J shed 7 bases, with 8 bases lying between them. Germline CDR1 and CDR2: MNHEY and SMNVEV (reference sequence).

This clonotype has a count of ten or more. The rearrangement uses TRBV11-3 and TRBJ1-1; D ambiguous. The CDR3 consists of 13 residues. Germline values: CDR1 SGHNT, CDR2 YENEEA. The V end lost 3 bases, the J end lost 8 bases, and 13 bases lay between the germline ends. The CDR3 bases are TGTGCCAGCAGCTTCTCTCCGCTCGCGGAAGCTTTCTTT. Translated, it gives CASSFSPLAEAFF.

This clonotype was seen repeatedly, ten times or more. The CDR3 bases are TGTGCCACCGGGACCATAGCGGGCTCGGATACGCAGTATTTT. It specifies CATGTIAGSDTQYF. V usage is TRBV6-1 and J usage is TRBJ2-3, with 7 bases fitting TRBD2. Germline V gene data show CDR1 as MNHNS and CDR2 as SASEGT. The V and J ends lost 10 bases and 6 bases, in that order; junction bases with no gene match: 13. The CDR3 spans 14 residues.

This clonotype was picked up many times. The chain uses TRBV24-1 and TRBJ2-5; no definite D call. Germline V CDR1 and CDR2: KGHDR, SFDVKD. V dropped 9 bases and J dropped 0 bases, with 13 bases sitting between them. CDR3 length: 14 residues. The CDR3 coding sequence is TGTGCCACCTCTGTAGGCCAGAACCAAGAGACCCAGTACTTC. Protein: CATSVGQNQETQYF.

This clonotype was observed a handful of times. The chain carries TRBV30 and TRBJ1-2, with D tentatively TRBD1 (6 bases). This CDR3 is built from 13 residues. Germline lookup yields CDR1 GTSNPN and CDR2 SVGIG (reference sequence). V dropped 4 bases and J dropped 0 bases, with 9 bases sitting between them. Here the CDR3 reads CAWTEGANYGYTF. DNA for the CDR3: TGTGCCTGGACCGAGGGGGCTAACTATGGCTACACCTTC.

This clonotype was seen repeatedly, ten times or more. CDR3 region: CASSSGLVAELFF. Written as DNA, the CDR3 is TGTGCCAGCAGTTCTGGACTAGTTGCGGAACTGTTTTTT. V usage is TRBV6-2 or TRBV6-3 and J usage is TRBJ2-2, with 7 bases matching TRBD2. The CDR3 is 13 amino acids. Germline CDR1 reads MNHEY; CDR2 reads SVGEGT. Losses at the gene ends were 4 bases for V and 14 bases for J; bases not matched to a gene: 10.

This clonotype was seen repeatedly, ten times or more. This chain joins TRBV6-1 and TRBJ1-1, with TRBD1 as a possible D gene (5 bases). Trimming took 7 bases from V and 4 from J, leaving 19 bases between them. CDR3 length equals 15 residues. Germline lookup yields CDR1 MNHNS and CDR2 SASEGT. The CDR3 loop is CASTPALAGSTEAFF. The CDR3, as DNA: TGTGCCAGCACCCCAGCCCTGGCAGGGAGCACTGAAGCTTTCTTT.

This clonotype has just a few counts. This may be a read error, as it is one base from a much larger clone. The rearrangement joins TRBV12-3 or TRBV12-4 to TRBJ1-2, with 7 bases matching TRBD1. This CDR3 has 13 amino acids. CDR3 in DNA: TGTGCCAGCAGTGAGGGACAGAACTATGGCTACGCCTTC. It is translated as CASSEGQNYGYAF.

This clonotype came up a few times. This chain links TRBV5-1 with TRBJ1-1; the D is unclear. This CDR3 is 15 amino acids long. In germline, CDR1 is SGHRS, CDR2 YFSETQ. Trimming pared 0 bases from V and 2 bases from J, leaving 11 bases between. The CDR3: CASSLVLGQNTEAFF. CDR3 bases: TGCGCCAGCAGCTTGGTGTTGGGCCAAAACACTGAAGCTTTCTTT.

Notes on this clonotype: A much larger clone differs from this one at a single base, so this may be a read error. The rearrangement joins TRBV18 to TRBJ2-2; weak D call: TRBD1 (6 bases). In germline, CDR1 is KGHSH, CDR2 LQKENI. The CDR3 totals 15 residues. Trimming took 4 bases from V and 4 from J, leaving 13 bases between them. CDR3 amino acids: CASSLQGSSTGELFF. The DNA of the CDR3 is TGTGCCAGCTCACTGCAGGGGTCGAGCACCGGGGAGCTGTTTTTT.

In this sample, this clonotype turned up a few times. The chain links TRBV2 to TRBJ1-1; weak D call: TRBD1 (6 bases). V lost 0 bases and J lost 6, with 11 bases in between. Per the germline V gene, CDR1 is SNHLY and CDR2 is FYNNEI. This CDR3 is built from 14 residues. CDR3 in amino acids: CASSEASGAPEAFF. In DNA, the CDR3 is TGTGCCAGCAGTGAAGCTTCAGGGGCTCCTGAAGCTTTCTTT.

The chain links TRBV6-2 or TRBV6-3 to TRBJ1-4; D may be TRBD1 (5 bases). Germline CDR1 MNHEY, CDR2 SVGEGT. Trimming took 7 bases from V and 3 from J, leaving 9 bases between them. The CDR3 runs to 13 residues. The DNA of the CDR3 is TGTGCCAGCACCGGGACCTCTAATGAAAAACTGTTTTTT. Its protein is CASTGTSNEKLFF.

This clonotype has a count of ten or more. The J gene is TRBJ2-3, the V gene TRBV5-1, with a possible D match to TRBD1 (5 bases). Germline CDR1 SGHRS, CDR2 YFSETQ. The germline V and J ends were trimmed by 0 bases and 3 bases, with 11 bases remaining between them. The CDR3 spans 15 residues. This CDR3 is CASSLVRGLTDTQYF. DNA for the CDR3: TGCGCCAGCAGCTTGGTAAGGGGTCTTACAGATACGCAGTATTTT.